This T cell receptor (beta chain) stems from a study of blood T cell repertoires in COVID-19. Across the study: COVID-19 samples from acute and convalescent phases originated in the United States, Italy and Spain.

The germline V gene encodes CDR1 SEHNR and CDR2 FQNEAQ (reference sequence). The CDR3 extends over 15 amino acids. V was shortened by 4 bases and J by 0 bases, with 12 bases between the two germline ends. Measured with immunoSEQ multiplex PCR; TCRdb has only the in-frame clones, and not every one. The table records some 520,000 clones, 80% to 90% of them present only once. The genes are TRBV7-9 and TRBJ1-1; unclear D gene. The sample was peripheral blood. This TCR derives from a man aged 18-30 years with COVID-19, enrolled during active disease. This chain's CDR3 is CASSSLANLNTEAFF. In nucleotides, the CDR3 is TGTGCCAGCAGCTCTCTCGCGAACTTGAACACTGAAGCTTTCTTT.